The clone carrying this TCR beta chain was picked up many times. Its antigen remains unknown. The data originate from a study of T-cell memory formation after mild COVID-19. TCRdb processed the 5' RACE reads anew with MiXCR; each CDR3 protein has one entry. The sample has about 180,000 distinct CDR3 sequences, roughly 16% seen once; the top ten hold 2% to 2.5%. Study-level results: The appearance of some responding clones in pre-infection memory suggested that cross-reactive memory joined. Clones shrinking from day 15 to 85 showed even CD4/CD8 mixes; later expanders tilted CD4+.

Sequencing was done on a sample of PBMCs or a T cell subset sorted from them (not recorded which). This clonotype was sampled from an adult woman who had mild COVID-19 (a few samples of this study predate the infection). Cell type and time point are not known.

CDR3 residues: CASSLTGGYNNEQFF. DNA for the CDR3: TGCGCCAGCAGCCTGACCGGGGGGTACAACAATGAGCAGTTCTTC. V is TRBV5-1 and J is TRBJ2-1; 7 bases align to TRBD2. This CDR3 comprises 15 residues. With 4 bases clipped from V and 5 bases from J, the junction kept 9 bases outside the gene matches. Germline CDR1 SGHRS, CDR2 YFSETQ.